This is a list of T cell receptor beta chains from one sample in a study of CD8+CD57+ T cells in acquired aplastic anemia. MiXCR was run by TCRdb on the reads, yielding one entry per CDR3 protein. The table includes roughly 300,000 distinct CDR3 sequences, 55% to 65% detected once. Sequencing used sorted CD4+, CD8+, or CD8+CD57+ T cells (not recorded which) from PBMCs. Every receptor here comes from a human donor with severe aplastic anemia or a healthy control (not recorded which). The CDR3 runs from the conserved cysteine through the conserved F or W. A D gene is named only where the DNA matches it firmly. Clone size is stated in some rows and not others, as once, few, many or a class when expanded.

CSARDPVAGLYNSPLHF TGCAGTGCTAGAGATCCGGTAGCGGGACTTTATAATTCACCCCTCCACTTT TRBV20-1 NA NA TRBJ1-6
CASSLEGVAGGLQYF TGTGCCAGCAGCTTGGAAGGGGTAGCGGGGGGACTGCAGTATTTT TRBV5-8 many TRBD2 TRBJ2-3
CASSEVGDTVHEQYF TGTGCCAGCAGTGAAGTTGGGGACACGGTCCACGAGCAGTACTTC TRBV25-1 NA NA TRBJ2-7
CASDGGFSETQYF TGTGCCAGCGACGGTGGGTTTTCGGAGACCCAGTACTTC TRBV2 NA NA TRBJ2-5
CASSQSSRQGDGELFF TGTGCCAGCAGTCAATCTTCCAGACAGGGGGACGGGGAGCTGTTTTTT TRBV12-3/TRBV12-4 few TRBD1 TRBJ2-2
CASSLFQGETQYF TGTGCCAGCAGCTTATTCCAAGGGGAGACCCAGTACTTC TRBV7-2 NA NA TRBJ2-5
CASSLTAGGGETQYF TGTGCCAGCAGCTTAACAGCGGGGGGAGGAGAGACCCAGTACTTC TRBV7-3 NA TRBD2 TRBJ2-5
CASSLRQGGEKLLF TGTGCCAGCAGTTTGAGACAGGGAGGAGAAAAACTGCTTTTT TRBV28 once TRBD1 TRBJ1-4
CASNPGLNTEAFF TGTGCCAGCAACCCGGGGTTGAACACTGAAGCCTTCTTT TRBV6-6 NA NA TRBJ1-1
CARDPPVSGTRGTDTQYF TGTGCCAGAGATCCCCCCGTTAGCGGGACGCGGGGCACAGATACGCAGTATTTT TRBV19 NA TRBD2 TRBJ2-3
CATSDGQTFPGDERFF TGTGCCACCAGCGACGGTCAAACCTTCCCCGGGGATGAGCGGTTCTTC TRBV15 NA NA TRBJ2-1
CASSLAADRGRETQYF TGCGCCAGCAGCTTGGCCGCGGACAGGGGAAGGGAGACCCAGTACTTC TRBV5-1 NA TRBD1 TRBJ2-5
CASSSRPGWGDTF TGTGCCAGCAGTTCACGTCCGGGATGGGGGGACACCTTC TRBV27 many NA TRBJ1-2
CASGGLSIVGYTF TGTGCCAGCGGTGGGCTGTCCATCGTGGGCTACACCTTC TRBV2 NA NA TRBJ1-2
CASSMRDDSPLHF TGTGCCAGTAGTATGAGGGATGATTCACCCCTCCACTTT TRBV19 NA NA TRBJ1-6
CSAPPLAGGSYEQYF TGCAGTGCCCCTCCCCTAGCGGGGGGCTCCTACGAGCAGTACTTC TRBV20-1 NA TRBD2 TRBJ2-7
CSATPGQGRYGYTF TGCAGTGCTACCCCGGGACAGGGGAGGTATGGCTACACCTTC TRBV20-1 NA TRBD1 TRBJ1-2
CASRTGGAGELFF TGTGCCAGCAGGACAGGGGGCGCCGGGGAGCTGTTTTTT TRBV27 many TRBD1 TRBJ2-2
CASSLDRGYSPLHF TGTGCCAGCAGTTTGGACAGGGGGTATTCACCCCTCCACTTT TRBV27 many TRBD1 TRBJ1-6
CASTSGELFF TGTGCCAGCACTTCCGGGGAGCTGTTTTTT TRBV5-8 NA NA TRBJ2-2
CASKKGPDRRGYTF TGTGCCAGCAAAAAGGGACCGGACCGGCGTGGCTACACCTTC TRBV2 few NA TRBJ1-2
CASSPGLAYGYTF TGTGCCAGCAGTCCGGGACTCGCCTATGGCTACACCTTC TRBV12-3/TRBV12-4 NA NA TRBJ1-2
CAISETGTHPNTEAFF TGTGCCATCAGTGAGACAGGTACCCACCCTAACACTGAAGCTTTCTTT TRBV10-3 few NA TRBJ1-1
CSVAGTELTDTQYF TGCAGCGTTGCCGGGACGGAGCTCACAGATACGCAGTATTTT TRBV29-1 NA NA TRBJ2-3
CASSLVRGLAGGAYEQYF TGCGCCAGCAGCTTGGTTCGGGGACTAGCGGGAGGAGCGTACGAGCAGTACTTC TRBV5-1 once TRBD2 TRBJ2-7
CASSRWLAGQVVETQYF TGTGCCAGCAGCCGTTGGCTAGCGGGACAAGTGGTAGAGACCCAGTACTTC TRBV13 NA TRBD2 TRBJ2-5
CASSSGTGGQAFF TGCGCCAGCAGCTCAGGGACAGGGGGTCAAGCTTTCTTT TRBV5-1 NA TRBD1 TRBJ1-1
CASRFSREVEQFF TGTGCCAGCAGATTTAGCCGGGAAGTTGAGCAGTTCTTC TRBV7-9 once NA TRBJ2-1
CASSLTGAGGSGETQYF TGTGCCAGCAGCTTAACGGGGGCGGGAGGTTCGGGAGAGACCCAGTACTTC TRBV7-3 NA TRBD2 TRBJ2-5
CSAWGNGYTF TGCAGTGCTTGGGGAAATGGCTACACCTTC TRBV20-1 NA NA TRBJ1-2
CATSDTGTGIHEQYF TGTGCCACCAGTGACACCGGGACAGGGATCCACGAGCAGTACTTC TRBV24-1 few TRBD1 TRBJ2-7
CASSYYGGDSYNSPLHF TGTGCCAGCAGTTACTATGGTGGGGACTCCTATAATTCACCCCTCCACTTT TRBV6-5 once NA TRBJ1-6
CSVEITDSKKVNEKLFF TGCAGCGTTGAAATTACGGACAGTAAAAAAGTAAATGAAAAACTGTTTTTT TRBV29-1 NA NA TRBJ1-4
CASRADRGLLGYTF TGTGCCAGCAGGGCAGACAGGGGGCTTCTTGGCTACACCTTC TRBV9 NA TRBD1 TRBJ1-2
CSAREGGSETQYF TGCAGTGCTAGAGAGGGGGGAAGTGAGACCCAGTACTTC TRBV20-1 NA NA TRBJ2-5
CSALGGKGLFF TGCAGTGCTCTAGGGGGTAAAGGACTGTTCTTC TRBV20-1 NA NA TRBJ2-1
CASSLGQGGGEAFF TGCGCCAGCAGCTTGGGGCAGGGGGGCGGTGAAGCTTTCTTT TRBV5-1 many TRBD1 TRBJ1-1
CATSRDTGGSTEAFF TGTGCCACCAGCAGAGATACCGGAGGGTCCACTGAAGCTTTCTTT TRBV15 NA NA TRBJ1-1
CSARPGASSYEQYF TGCAGTGCTAGACCGGGTGCAAGCTCCTACGAGCAGTACTTC TRBV20-1 NA NA TRBJ2-7
CASSLGRRLAAASEQYF TGTGCCAGCAGCTTAGGTCGTCGACTAGCGGCGGCCAGCGAGCAGTACTTC TRBV7-2 NA TRBD2 TRBJ2-7
CASSSGTGIETEAFF TGTGCCAGCAGCTCCGGGACAGGGATTGAGACTGAAGCTTTCTTT TRBV7-2 many TRBD1 TRBJ1-1
CAISDLYEQYF TGTGCCATCAGCGACCTCTACGAGCAGTACTTC TRBV10-3 NA NA TRBJ2-7
CASSELMGGDYEQYF TGTGCCAGCAGTGAGCTGATGGGGGGGGATTACGAGCAGTACTTC TRBV25-1 NA TRBD2 TRBJ2-7
CASSLTGGPSYEQYF TGTGCCAGCAGCTTAACAGGGGGCCCCTCCTACGAGCAGTACTTC TRBV11-1 many TRBD1 TRBJ2-7